Below, 24 T cell receptor beta chains from the same sample are listed, as sequenced in a study of response to subunit inactivated influenza vaccine. TCRdb ran MiXCR on the RT-PCR reads and lists one entry per CDR3 protein. The sample has 600,000 to 850,000 distinct CDR3 sequences, around 15% seen once. The starting material was PBMCs from blood, obtained around 14 days before vaccination. The receptors shown here come from a man aged 50-60 years who received an inactivated influenza vaccine.

This clonotype has a count of ten or more. The rearrangement links TRBV12-3 or TRBV12-4 to TRBJ2-5, with D hard to call. The CDR3 totals 12 residues. Trimming removed 3 bases at V and 5 bases at J, with 7 bases between. The CDR3 nucleotides read TGTGCCAGCAGTTTTACGGGCGAGACCCAGTACTTC. Protein sequence: CASSFTGETQYF.

As concerns this clonotype: At one boundary the junction diverges from the germline segment, which might be a read error. The chain has TRBV6-6 and TRBJ2-4, with 8 bases aligning to TRBD1. Germline V gene sequence: CDR1 MNHNY, CDR2 SVGAGI (reference sequence). CDR3 length: 11 amino acids. CDR3 coding DNA: TGTGCCAGCAGTTTAAGACAGGGGATTTTTTTC. Encoded protein: CASSLRQGIFF.

V is TRBV7-9 and J is TRBJ1-4; D is ambiguous. Germline values: CDR1 SEHNR, CDR2 FQNEAQ (reference sequence). Trimming cost V 5 bases and J 0 bases, with 10 bases left between them. The CDR3 length is 15 residues. DNA of the CDR3: TGTGCCAGCAGCCAAGACATTGCAACTAATGAAAAACTGTTTTTT. Translated, it gives CASSQDIATNEKLFF.

There are many counts of this clonotype. The genes are TRBV24-1 and TRBJ2-2; D tentatively fits TRBD1 or TRBD2 (5 bases each). The V end lost 3 bases, the J end lost 5 bases, and 15 bases lay between the germline ends. This CDR3 has 16 amino acids. Germline-derived CDR1 and CDR2 are KGHDR and SFDVKD. CDR3 bases: TGTGCCACCAGTGATGGATGGCGAGGGGAGACCGGGGAGCTGTTTTTT. This sequence encodes CATSDGWRGETGELFF.

The table lists this clonotype with many counts. CDR3 residues: CATTRSGELFF. The CDR3 bases are TGTGCCACTACCAGGTCCGGGGAGCTGTTTTTT. The chain combines TRBV2 with TRBJ2-2; D gene ambiguous. This CDR3 is built from 11 residues. Germline V gene sequence: CDR1 SNHLY, CDR2 FYNNEI. With 10 bases removed from V and 6 bases from J, the gap between germline ends came to 9 bases. The full variable domain, with the rest looked up from reference TRBV2 and TRBJ2-2, is EPEVTQTPSHQVTQMGQEVILRCVPISNHLYFYWYRQILGQKVEFLVSFYNNEISEKSEIFDDQFSVERPDGSNFTLKIRSTKLEDSAMYFCATTRSGELFFGEGSRLTVL.

This clonotype was recorded many times. CDR3 DNA: TGTGCCAGCAGTGAATTTCAGGGCCTAAACGAGCAGTACTTC. Translation gives CASSEFQGLNEQYF. This chain joins TRBV25-1 and TRBJ2-7, with D possibly matching TRBD1 (5 bases). V lost 1 base and J 5 bases, leaving 12 bases between the germline ends. The CDR3 has 14 amino acids. Per the germline V gene, CDR1 is MGHDK and CDR2 is SYGVNS.

The rearrangement links TRBV6-2 or TRBV6-3 to TRBJ2-7; 8 nucleotides match TRBD1. V was pared by 6 bases and J by 5 bases, with 9 bases of the junction left unmatched. Germline V gene data show CDR1 as MNHEY and CDR2 as SVGEGT. The CDR3 runs to 14 residues. CDR3 sequence: CASRPGGARDEQYF. The CDR3 DNA reads as TGTGCCAGCAGACCAGGGGGCGCGAGGGACGAGCAGTACTTC.

The CDR3 region has the DNA TGTGCCAGCAGCCCGGTGCTAGCAGGGTACAATGAGCAGTTCTTC. Its protein is CASSPVLAGYNEQFF. The chain recombines TRBV6-1 with TRBJ2-1, with D possibly called TRBD1 or TRBD2 (5 bases each). There are 15 residues in the CDR3. The germline V gene has CDR1 MNHNS and CDR2 SASEGT. Trimming left V 6 bases short and J 4 bases short, with 16 bases between.

In this sample, this clonotype turned up a few times. The chain carries TRBV10-3 and TRBJ2-5; D gene ambiguous. Per the germline V gene, CDR1 is ENHRY and CDR2 is SYGVKD. V was shortened by 5 bases and J by 7 bases, with 11 bases between the two germline ends. This CDR3 has 12 residues. CDR3 DNA: TGTGCCATCAGTCCGGATAAAGGGACCCAGTACTTC. Its translation is CAISPDKGTQYF.

This chain joins TRBV7-9 and TRBJ2-3, with D possibly being TRBD2 (5 bases). Trimming took off 5 bases at V and 0 bases at J, with 9 bases between the two ends. The germline V gene has CDR1 SEHNR and CDR2 FQNEAQ (reference sequence). The CDR3 covers 14 residues. The CDR3 protein is CASSATISTDTQYF. CDR3 bases: TGTGCCAGCAGCGCGACTATTAGCACAGATACGCAGTATTTT.

The chain employs TRBV7-6 and TRBJ2-3; 8 nucleotides line up with TRBD2. Germline trimming cut 1 base from V and 8 bases from J; bases unmatched to any gene: 2. The CDR3 has 13 residues. Germline assignment: CDR1 SGHVS and CDR2 FNYEAQ. The CDR3 region is CASSLGAGVTQYF. CDR3 DNA sequence: TGTGCCAGCAGCTTAGGAGCGGGAGTTACGCAGTATTTT.

This clonotype appeared many times. The DNA for the CDR3 is TGTGCCAGCAGCTTCATAGCGGGAGAGGGCGAGCAGTACTTC. Protein sequence: CASSFIAGEGEQYF. The rearrangement uses TRBV7-2 and TRBJ2-7; the match to TRBD2 covers 9 bases. V shed 3 bases and J 6 bases; nucleotides not matched to a gene: 6. The germline V gene encodes CDR1 SGHTA and CDR2 FQGNSA. The CDR3 has 14 amino acids.

As for this clonotype: The junction does not match germline at one end; this may be a read error. The rearrangement links TRBV29-1 to TRBJ1-1; 8 positions agree with TRBD1. There are 14 residues in the CDR3. From germline, CDR1 is SQVTM and CDR2 ANQGSEA. CDR3 bases: TGCAGCGTTGAAGGCCGAATCAGGGGGCCTGAGGCTTTCTTT. Protein: CSVEGRIRGPEAFF.

This clonotype was seen only a few times. The CDR3 region has the DNA TGTGCCAGCAGCTCTACTACCCCCGGCTACACCTTC. Amino acids: CASSSTTPGYTF. The chain joins TRBV5-6 to TRBJ1-2; D remains unclear. CDR1 is SGHDT, CDR2 YYEEEE, per germline. This CDR3 is built from 12 residues. V lost 3 bases and J 8 bases, leaving 11 bases between the germline ends.

This rearrangement joins TRBV30 to TRBJ2-2, with 7 bases lining up with TRBD1. This CDR3 contains 14 residues. Germline V CDR1 and CDR2: GTSNPN, SVGIG (reference sequence). V shed 2 bases and J 6 bases; nucleotides not matched to a gene: 6. CDR3 nucleotides: TGTGCCTGGAGTTTCCGGACAGGTGCCGGGGAGCTGTTTTTT. It yields the protein CAWSFRTGAGELFF. Full variable domain (missing parts from reference TRBV30 and TRBJ2-2): SQTIHQWPATLVQPVGSPLSLECTVEGTSNPNLYWYRQAAGRGLQLLFYSVGIGQISSEVPQNLSASRPQDRQFILSSKKLLLSDSGFYLCAWSFRTGAGELFFGEGSRLTVL.

For this clonotype: With a far larger clone one base away, a read error is the likely cause. This chain uses TRBV5-1 with TRBJ2-7, with TRBD1 identical over 8 bases. The CDR3 consists of 13 residues. Losses at the gene ends were 4 bases for V and 2 bases for J; bases not matched to a gene: 2. CDR1 is SGHRS, CDR2 YFSETQ, per germline. In DNA, the CDR3 is TGCGCCAGCAGCGTGGACAGGGCCTACGAGCAGTACTTC. Translation gives CASSVDRAYEQYF.

This clonotype has ten or more counts. This chain joins TRBV4-1 and TRBJ2-7; D not certain. CDR3 length: 15 amino acids. The ends were cut back, 0 bases at V and 4 bases at J, with 13 bases in the middle. Germline V gene sequence: CDR1 MGHRA, CDR2 YSYEKL. CDR3 sequence reads: CASSQEAQILYEQYF. The CDR3 DNA follows: TGCGCCAGCAGCCAAGAGGCCCAGATTCTTTACGAGCAGTACTTC.

The V and J genes are TRBV12-3 or TRBV12-4 and TRBJ2-1, with D perhaps TRBD1 or TRBD2 (5 bases each). This CDR3 is built from 15 residues. The V end lost 0 bases, the J end lost 6 bases, and 12 bases lay between the germline ends. The CDR3 DNA reads as TGTGCCAGCAGTTTAGCGAGGGGAGACGTCAATGAGCAGTTCTTC. Protein sequence: CASSLARGDVNEQFF.

V usage is TRBV19 and J usage is TRBJ1-1; no clear D. Trimming removed 7 bases at V and 3 bases at J, with 12 bases between. Germline CDR1 is LNHDA and CDR2 is SQIVND (reference sequence). The CDR3 is 13 residues long. The CDR3 loop is CASKDGVDTEAFF. In nucleotides, the CDR3 is TGTGCCAGTAAGGACGGAGTGGACACTGAAGCTTTCTTT.

This clonotype was picked up a small number of times. The gene calls are TRBV9 and TRBJ2-3; TRBD2 matches at 8 bases. The V gene's germline CDR1 is SGDLS and CDR2 YYNGEE. This CDR3 spans 16 amino acids. The V and J ends lost 1 base and 2 bases, in that order; junction bases with no gene match: 6. CDR3 in amino acids: CASSVTGGGFTDTQYF. For the CDR3, the DNA is TGTGCCAGCAGCGTAACTGGCGGGGGGTTCACAGATACGCAGTATTTT.

This CDR3 reads CASSLGQGKYNEQFF. In DNA, the CDR3 is TGTGCCAGCAGCTTAGGACAGGGGAAGTACAATGAGCAGTTCTTC. The gene calls are TRBV7-2 and TRBJ2-1; TRBD1 matches at 8 bases. V shed 1 base, J shed 4 bases, and the junction held 3 bases outside the gene matches. Germline CDR1 SGHTA, CDR2 FQGNSA. The CDR3 is 15 amino acids.

The V gene is TRBV24-1, the J gene TRBJ2-1; TRBD2 matches at 7 bases. After removal of 5 bases from V and 4 bases from J, the junction contained 7 bases not matched to a gene. CDR1 and CDR2 from the germline V gene are KGHDR and SFDVKD. This CDR3 spans 15 amino acids. CDR3 nucleotide sequence: TGTGCCACCAGTGGGGCCAGCGGGGTTTACAATGAGCAGTTCTTC. Residues: CATSGASGVYNEQFF.

The sample holds many counts of this clonotype. The genes are TRBV13 and TRBJ1-5, with 9 bases identical to TRBD1. This CDR3 region has 14 residues. The germline V gene encodes CDR1 PRHDT and CDR2 FYEKMQ (reference sequence). J was trimmed by 6 bases and V by 5 bases; bases with no gene match: 5. CDR3 nucleotides: TGTGCCAGCAGCGCGGGACAGGGCTCTCAGCCCCAGCATTTT. It is translated as CASSAGQGSQPQHF.

This clonotype came up many times. This sequence joins TRBV29-1 and TRBJ2-7; TRBD2 agrees at 11 bases. Germline values: CDR1 SQVTM, CDR2 ANQGSEA. There are 15 residues in the CDR3. V was clipped by 0 bases and J by 2 bases; unmatched bases: 3. CDR3 nucleotides: TGCAGCGTTGAAGAGTTACTAGCGGGGGCCTACGAGCAGTACTTC. Protein: CSVEELLAGAYEQYF.